The 24 T cell receptor beta chains reported below all come from one sample, sequenced in a study of blood T cell repertoires in COVID-19. The data were produced by immunoSEQ multiplex PCR, yet TCRdb's version contains in-frame clones alone and is incomplete. The sample carries roughly 130,000 clones, about 80% recorded once. Specimen: peripheral blood. The source is a man between 60 and 70 years old with acute or convalescent COVID-19.

The rearrangement links TRBV30 to TRBJ1-5; 8 bases map to TRBD1. The CDR3 is made up of 13 amino acids. With V trimmed by 4 bases and J by 7 bases, 6 bases remained unmatched. Germline V gives CDR1 GTSNPN, CDR2 SVGIG (reference sequence). The CDR3 sequence: CAWNRGGEQPQHF. DNA for the CDR3: TGTGCCTGGAACAGGGGGGGAGAACAGCCCCAGCATTTT.

This rearrangement joins TRBV7-3 to TRBJ2-6, with D possibly matching TRBD1 (5 bases). The germline CDR1 and CDR2 sequences are SGHTA and FQGTGA. V was trimmed by 2 bases and J by 0 bases, leaving 8 bases between them. The CDR3 length is 16 residues. In DNA form, the CDR3 reads TGTGCCAGCAGCTTACAGGGCTTCTCTGGGGCCAACGTCCTGACTTTC. It encodes CASSLQGFSGANVLTF. Complete variable domain (other parts from reference TRBV7-3 and TRBJ2-6): GAGVSQTPSNKVTEKGKYVELRCDPISGHTALYWYRQSLGQGPEFLIYFQGTGAADDSGLPNDRFFAVRPEGSVSTLKIQRTERGDSAVYLCASSLQGFSGANVLTFGAGSRLTVL.

This chain joins TRBV4-3 and TRBJ2-1; 8 bases map to TRBD2. The V and J ends lost 1 base and 5 bases, in that order; junction bases with no gene match: 4. Per the germline V gene, CDR1 is LGHNA and CDR2 is YSLEER. The CDR3 covers 15 residues. CDR3 coding DNA: TGCGCCAGCAGCCAAGGAGCGGGAGCCCACAATGAGCAGTTCTTC. This encodes CASSQGAGAHNEQFF.

Comments on this clone: Different DNA sequences within this sample yield the same CDR3. The J gene is TRBJ1-1, the V gene TRBV6-4, with a tentative D call TRBD1 (6 bases). This CDR3 region has 13 residues. Germline lookup yields CDR1 MRHNA and CDR2 SNTAGT. Trimming cost V 5 bases and J 9 bases, with 16 bases left between them. For the CDR3, the DNA is TGTGCCAGCAGTCCCACCTTACAGGGACAAGCTTTCTTT. Encoded protein: CASSPTLQGQAFF.

This chain links TRBV6-5 with TRBJ2-1, with D tentatively TRBD1 (5 bases). Per the germline V gene, CDR1 is MNHEY and CDR2 is SVGAGI. The CDR3 is made up of 15 amino acids. V shed 6 bases and J shed 0 bases, with 12 bases lying between them. CDR3 loop: CASSPTVPSYNEQFF. The CDR3 region has the DNA TGTGCCAGCAGCCCGACAGTGCCCTCCTACAATGAGCAGTTCTTC.

The rearrangement uses TRBV7-9 and TRBJ2-3; 8 bases line up with TRBD2. J gave up 3 bases and V 5 bases, and 13 bases lay outside the gene matches. The CDR3 contains 17 residues. Germline CDR1 and CDR2: SEHNR and FQNEAQ (reference sequence). The CDR3 DNA reads as TGTGCCAGCAGCCGACTACCGGGGGGGGCCAGGACAGATACGCAGTATTTT. Translating gives CASSRLPGGARTDTQYF.

In this sample, this clone turned up once. The chain couples TRBV21-1 to TRBJ2-2; the D segment call TRBD1 is taken from the table without a DNA check. TRBV21-1 is a pseudogene segment. The CDR3 loop spans 18 amino acids. The DNA for the CDR3 is TGTGCCAGCAGCAAAGCTCAACCGAGGGGGCAGGTACACGGGGAGCTGTTTTTT. As protein: CASSKAQPRGQVHGELFF.

This CDR3 reads CASSPAGSYETQYF. The CDR3 coding sequence is TGTGCCAGCAGCCCCGCCGGGAGCTATGAGACCCAGTACTTC. The chain employs TRBV11-3 and TRBJ2-5; a possible D gene is TRBD2 (6 bases). V shed 5 bases and J shed 5 bases, with 15 bases lying between them. This CDR3 has 14 residues. Germline V gene lookup returns CDR1 SGHNT and CDR2 YENEEA.

V usage is TRBV3-1 (or the pseudogene TRBV3-2) and J usage is TRBJ1-6, with D perhaps TRBD1 (6 bases). This CDR3 region has 16 residues. Looked up from germline, CDR1 is LGHDT and CDR2 is YNNKEL (reference sequence). V lost 4 bases to trimming and J lost 6 bases, with 16 bases between them. The CDR3 loop is CASSPHAGQINSPLHF. In DNA form, the CDR3 reads TGTGCCAGCAGCCCCCACGCCGGACAGATTAATTCACCCCTCCACTTT.

The chain has TRBV3-1 (or the pseudogene TRBV3-2) and TRBJ2-1; 9 bases map to TRBD2. The CDR3 consists of 15 residues. Germline-derived CDR1 and CDR2 are LGHDT and YNNKEL (reference sequence). With 1 base clipped from V and 13 bases from J, the junction kept 11 bases outside the gene matches. The CDR3 DNA follows: TGTGCCAGCAGCCAAGGTGTTAGCGGGAGTTTAGGCCAGTTCTTC. Protein product: CASSQGVSGSLGQFF.

The rearrangement joins TRBV30 to TRBJ2-5; D remains ambiguous. The CDR3 totals 13 residues. V was shortened by 2 bases and J by 0 bases, with 7 bases between the two germline ends. Germline V gene sequence: CDR1 GTSNPN, CDR2 SVGIG (reference sequence). DNA of the CDR3: TGTGCCTGGAGTAACGGGTACCAAGAGACCCAGTACTTC. The encoded protein is CAWSNGYQETQYF.

This clone was detected only a few times. The rearrangement uses TRBV25-1 and TRBJ2-3; 8 bases agree with TRBD1. Germline V CDR1 and CDR2: MGHDK, SYGVNS. The length of the CDR3 is 16 residues. The ends lost 2 bases at V and 5 bases at J; junction bases unmatched: 9. CDR3 sequence: CASSEGRLTGGDTQYF. CDR3 sequence (DNA): TGTGCCAGCAGTGAAGGCCGTCTTACAGGGGGAGATACGCAGTATTTT. Supplemented by reference TRBV25-1 and TRBJ2-3, the full variable domain reads EADIYQTPRYLVIGTGKKITLECSQTMGHDKMYWYQQDPGMELHLIHYSYGVNSTEKGDLSSESTVSRIRTEHFPLTLESARPSHTSQYLCASSEGRLTGGDTQYFGPGTRLTVL.

The chain combines TRBV9 with TRBJ2-2; 10 nucleotides line up with TRBD2. Germline CDR1 reads SGDLS; CDR2 reads YYNGEE. V shed 0 bases, J shed 7 bases, and the junction held 3 bases outside the gene matches. The CDR3 has 15 amino acids. CDR3: CASSVGAGGFGELFF. The CDR3 DNA is TGTGCCAGCAGCGTAGGAGCGGGAGGGTTCGGGGAGCTGTTTTTT.

This clone appeared a single time. The J gene is TRBJ1-1, the V gene TRBV19; 8 positions match TRBD1. J was trimmed by 1 base and V by 6 bases; bases with no gene match: 7. CDR1 LNHDA and CDR2 SQIVND come from the germline V gene (reference sequence). The CDR3 has 15 amino acids. The CDR3 DNA reads as TGTGCCAGTAGGACAGGGGTCGAGGCGAACACTGAAGCTTTCTTT. Translated, it gives CASRTGVEANTEAFF.

The rearrangement links TRBV18 to TRBJ2-6; D may be TRBD1 (5 bases). CDR1 is KGHSH and CDR2 is LQKENI in the germline V gene. This CDR3 comprises 16 residues. V lost 1 base, J lost 3 bases, and 10 bases lay in between. The CDR3 nucleotides are TGTGCCAGCTCACCACGTGTAGGGGTTGGGGCCAACGTCCTGACTTTC. Encoded protein: CASSPRVGVGANVLTF.

In the case of this clone: At one boundary the junction diverges from the germline segment, which might be a read error. This chain connects TRBV5-5 to TRBJ1-5; D is unresolved. This CDR3 region has 15 residues. Per germline, CDR1 SGHKS and CDR2 YYEKEE (reference sequence). In DNA form, the CDR3 reads TGTGCCAGCAGCTTGGATAGCGGTTCGAATCGGCCCCAGCATTTT. This codes for CASSLDSGSNRPQHF.

The chain carries TRBV4-2 and TRBJ2-7; possibly TRBD2 for D (5 bases). This CDR3 contains 16 residues. The V gene lost 0 bases and the J gene lost 3 bases, with 15 bases spanning the gap. CDR1 is LGHNA and CDR2 is YNFKEQ in the germline V gene. The CDR3 protein is CASSQDRTSGYYEQYF. As DNA, the CDR3 is TGTGCCAGCAGCCAAGATAGGACCAGCGGATACTACGAGCAGTACTTC.

Only one count was recorded for this clone. The sample contains more than one DNA sequence encoding this CDR3. This chain uses TRBV29-1 with TRBJ1-2, with D possibly matching TRBD1 (6 bases). V was cut by 5 bases and J by 5 bases, with 9 bases left in between. The CDR3 is 11 residues long. Germline V gives CDR1 SQVTM, CDR2 ANQGSEA. CDR3 nucleotide sequence: TGCAGCGTTCACAGGGATTATGGCTACACCTTC. Translating gives CSVHRDYGYTF.

Only a few counts were recorded for this clone. The V and J genes are TRBV10-2 and TRBJ2-1; 14 positions match TRBD2. V was clipped by 9 bases and J by 5 bases; unmatched bases: 12. Germline assignment: CDR1 WSHSY and CDR2 SAAADI. This CDR3 has 17 residues. CDR3 sequence reads: CASTGTSGRGGNNEQFF. The CDR3 coding sequence is TGCGCCAGTACCGGGACTAGCGGGAGAGGGGGCAACAATGAGCAGTTCTTC.

This clone was seen a few times. The chain recombines TRBV7-2 with TRBJ1-2; TRBD1 is a possible D gene (6 bases). CDR3 size: 13 residues. Per the germline V gene, CDR1 is SGHTA and CDR2 is FQGNSA. The V end lost 10 bases, the J end lost 5 bases, and 17 bases lay between the germline ends. The CDR3 nucleotides read TGTGCCACCCGGGACACGTTAGATTATGGCTACACCTTC. Translating gives CATRDTLDYGYTF.

The chain links TRBV9 to TRBJ2-2; 7 bases map to TRBD2. The germline V gene encodes CDR1 SGDLS and CDR2 YYNGEE. The V and J ends lost 4 bases and 3 bases, in that order; junction bases with no gene match: 6. The CDR3 spans 15 residues. The CDR3 here is CASSSPGGDTGELFF. DNA of the CDR3: TGTGCCAGCAGCTCGCCGGGAGGAGACACCGGGGAGCTGTTTTTT.

Only one count was recorded for this clone. The chain carries TRBV4-1 and TRBJ2-1; possibly TRBD1 or TRBD2 for D (9 bases each). CDR1 and CDR2 (germline): MGHRA, YSYEKL. Trimming shortened V by 1 base and J by 10 bases, and 35 bases separated the two germline ends. CDR3 length: 21 amino acids. The CDR3 loop reads CASSQGPPGQGAGTSIAEQFF. The CDR3, as DNA: TGCGCCAGCAGCCAAGGGCCGCCGGGACAGGGTGCCGGGACTAGCATCGCCGAGCAGTTCTTC.

This clone was observed a few times. V usage is TRBV7-2 and J usage is TRBJ1-5; 8 positions match TRBD1. J gave up 4 bases and V 1 base, and 6 bases lay outside the gene matches. Germline CDR1 SGHTA, CDR2 FQGNSA. This CDR3 has 16 amino acids. CDR3 nucleotides: TGTGCCAGCAGCTTAGTCGCGACAGGGGTAAATCAGCCCCAGCATTTT. This encodes CASSLVATGVNQPQHF.

The gene calls are TRBV7-8 and TRBJ2-3; D possibly corresponds to TRBD1 (6 bases). The CDR3 contains 14 residues. The V gene lost 6 bases and the J gene lost 2 bases, with 12 bases spanning the gap. Germline V lookup: CDR1 SGHVS, CDR2 FQNEAQ. CDR3 residues: CASSPDRNTDTQYF. The CDR3 DNA reads as TGTGCCAGCAGTCCGGACAGAAACACAGATACGCAGTATTTT. The full variable domain, in which reference TRBV7-8 and TRBJ2-3 provide the parts outside the CDR3, is GAGVSQSPRYKVAKRGQDVALRCDPISGHVSLFWYQQALGQGPEFLTYFQNEAQLDKSGLPSDRFFAERPEGSVSTLKIQRTQQEDSAVYLCASSPDRNTDTQYFGPGTRLTVL.